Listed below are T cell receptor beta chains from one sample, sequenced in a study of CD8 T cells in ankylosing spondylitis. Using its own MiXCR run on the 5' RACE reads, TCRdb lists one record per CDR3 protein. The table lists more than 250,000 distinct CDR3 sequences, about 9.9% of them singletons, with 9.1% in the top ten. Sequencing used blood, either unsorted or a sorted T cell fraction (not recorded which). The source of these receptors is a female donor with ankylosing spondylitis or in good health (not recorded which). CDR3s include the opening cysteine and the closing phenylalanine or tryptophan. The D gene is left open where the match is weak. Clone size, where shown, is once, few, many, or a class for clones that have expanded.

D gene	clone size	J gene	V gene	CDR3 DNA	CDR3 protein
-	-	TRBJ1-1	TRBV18	TGTGCCAGCTCCCCGGCTGGCCCTCCGGCTGAAGCTTTCTTT	CASSPAGPPAEAFF
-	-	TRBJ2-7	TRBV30	TGTGCCTGGTCTGGAGGGAATCCCTACGAGCAGTACTTC	CAWSGGNPYEQYF
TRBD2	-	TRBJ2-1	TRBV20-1	TGCTGTGCTAGGCCCGGGACTAGCGGGAATTACAATGAGCAGTTCTTC	CCARPGTSGNYNEQFF
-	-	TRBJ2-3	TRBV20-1	TGCAGTGCTAGGCTACTAGCTAGCACAGAGGGTAATGTGAACACAGATACGCAGTATTTT	CSARLLASTEGNVNTDTQYF
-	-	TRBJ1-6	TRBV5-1	TGCGCCAGCAGCTTCAAGTTATCCGATTCACCCCTCCACTTT	CASSFKLSDSPLHF
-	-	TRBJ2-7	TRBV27	TGTGCCAGCAGTTTATGGACCGAGGCCTACGAGCAGTACTTC	CASSLWTEAYEQYF
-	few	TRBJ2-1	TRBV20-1	TGCAGTGCTAGGGGGGACTCCCGGGACCCGAGCTCCTACAATGAGCAGTTCTTC	CSARGDSRDPSSYNEQFF
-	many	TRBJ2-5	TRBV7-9	TGTGCCAGCAGCTTCAACCCGGGGCGGGGTGAAGAGACCCAGTACTTC	CASSFNPGRGEETQYF
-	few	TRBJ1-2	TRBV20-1	TGCAGTGCTTCCTCCACAGCTAACTATGGCTACACCTTC	CSASSTANYGYTF
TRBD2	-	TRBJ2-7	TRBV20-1	TGCAGTTCAAAAGATGCTAGCGGGAGGGTACAGTACTTC	CSSKDASGRVQYF
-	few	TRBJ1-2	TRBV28	TGTGCCAGCAGTTCGGGGCCGGAAGGCTACACCTTC	CASSSGPEGYTF
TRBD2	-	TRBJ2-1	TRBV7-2	TGTGCCAGCAGCTTAGTTGCGGGAGGGCCTGAGCAGTTCTTC	CASSLVAGGPEQFF
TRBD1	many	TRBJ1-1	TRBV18	TGTGCCAGCTCACTCGGGATGAGACAGGGAGGCACTGAAGCTTTCTTT	CASSLGMRQGGTEAFF
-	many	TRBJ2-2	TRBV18	TGTGCCAGCTCACCCCCAACTATGTCCGTTTACACCGGGGAGCTGTTTTTT	CASSPPTMSVYTGELFF
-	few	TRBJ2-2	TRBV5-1	TGCGCCAGCACCAGGGACACCGGGGAGCTGTTTTTT	CASTRDTGELFF
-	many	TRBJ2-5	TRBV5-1	TGCGCCAGCACCCGGTCAGAGGGAAAGAAGACCCAGTACTTC	CASTRSEGKKTQYF
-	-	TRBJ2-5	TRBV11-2	TGTGCCAGCAGCTTATTAGAGAGGGTGCGAGAGACCCAGTCCTTC	CASSLLERVRETQSF
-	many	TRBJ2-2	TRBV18	TGTGCCAGCTCACCACGATCCGGACTGAACACCGGGGAGCTGTTTTTT	CASSPRSGLNTGELFF
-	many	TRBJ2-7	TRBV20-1	TGCAGTGCTAGAGCGGCGGGTACCTACGAGCAGTACTTC	CSARAAGTYEQYF
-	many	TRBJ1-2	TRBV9	TGTGCCAGCAGCGTAGGGGGAGACTATGGCTACACCTTC	CASSVGGDYGYTF
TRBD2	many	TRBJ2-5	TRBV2	TGTGCCAGCGGCGGGGGACGCAACCAAGAGACCCAGTACTTC	CASGGGRNQETQYF
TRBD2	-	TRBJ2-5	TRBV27	TGTGCCAGCAGTCCGGGACTAGCGGGGGCGGGGGAGACCCAGTACTTC	CASSPGLAGAGETQYF
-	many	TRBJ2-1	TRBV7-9	TGTGCCAGCAGCCTCAGCAGGGGATCCGTGAGGAATGAGCAGTTCTTC	CASSLSRGSVRNEQFF
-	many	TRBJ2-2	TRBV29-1	TGCAGCGTTAAACGGGCCGGGGAGCTGTTTTTT	CSVKRAGELFF
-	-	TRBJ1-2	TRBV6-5	TGTGCCAGCAGTTACTCGAACAGGGATGGCTACACCTTC	CASSYSNRDGYTF
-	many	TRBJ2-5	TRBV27	TGTGCCAGCAGTTTATCGTGGGGGTTAGAGACCCAGTACTTC	CASSLSWGLETQYF
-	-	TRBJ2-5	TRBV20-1	TGCAGTGCCCAGCGGCTGTCAAAAGAGACCCAGTACTTC	CSAQRLSKETQYF
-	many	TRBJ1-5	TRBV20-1	TGCAGTGCTCAAGGGGGGCATTTCAATCAGCCCCAGCATTTT	CSAQGGHFNQPQHF
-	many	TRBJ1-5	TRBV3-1	TGTGCCAGCAGCCAATCCGGACGCTTCAATCAGCCCCAGCATTTT	CASSQSGRFNQPQHF
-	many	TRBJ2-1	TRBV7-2	TGTGCCAGCAGCTTAGAGCGCAGCTCCTACAATGAGCAGTTCTTC	CASSLERSSYNEQFF
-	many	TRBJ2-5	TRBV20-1	TGCAGTGCTAGAGGGACTGTCCAAGAGACCCAGTACTTC	CSARGTVQETQYF
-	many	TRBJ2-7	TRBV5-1	TGCGCCAGCAGCTTGATCACTAGCTACGAGCAGTACTTC	CASSLITSYEQYF
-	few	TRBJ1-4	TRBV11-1	TGTGCCAGCAGCGAACGCACCCGTCCGCCGCGATCAACTAATGAAAAACTGTTTTTT	CASSERTRPPRSTNEKLFF
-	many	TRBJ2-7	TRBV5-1	TGCGCCAGCAGCACACAGGGTCACGGATCCTACGAGCAGTACTTC	CASSTQGHGSYEQYF
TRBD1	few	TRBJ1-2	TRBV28	TGTGCCAGCAGTCCCCAAACAGGGGGGCGGGTTGGCTACACCTTC	CASSPQTGGRVGYTF
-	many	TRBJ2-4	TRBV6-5	TGTGCCAGCAGTTACTTAGCCAGGGGAAACATTCAGTACTTC	CASSYLARGNIQYF
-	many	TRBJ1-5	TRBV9	TGTGCCAGCAGCGTAGGCGACACTTCCAATCAGCCCCAGCATTTT	CASSVGDTSNQPQHF
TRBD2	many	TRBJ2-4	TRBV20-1	TGCAGTGCTAGGGCTAGCGGGGGGGCTGGCAAAAACATTCAGTACTTC	CSARASGGAGKNIQYF
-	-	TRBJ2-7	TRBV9	TGTGCCAGCAGCGTAGATCCCAGGCAGACCTACGAGCAGTACTTC	CASSVDPRQTYEQYF
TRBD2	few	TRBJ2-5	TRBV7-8	TGTGCCAGCAGACCTCCGGTAGCGGGAATAGAGACCCAGTACTTC	CASRPPVAGIETQYF
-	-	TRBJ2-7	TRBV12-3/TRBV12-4	TGTGCCAGCAGCCCGCGTGCCGCTGACGTGCAGTACTTC	CASSPRAADVQYF
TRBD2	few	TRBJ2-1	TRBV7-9	TGTGCCAGCAGTGTTGATAGCGGGAGTACGAATGAGCAGTTCTTC	CASSVDSGSTNEQFF
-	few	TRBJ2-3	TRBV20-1	TGCAGTGTCCCTTCGACTAGACCCGATACGCAGTATTTT	CSVPSTRPDTQYF
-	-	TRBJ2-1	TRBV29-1	TGCAGCTCCCGACAGGCGTCCAATGAGCAGTTCTTC	CSSRQASNEQFF
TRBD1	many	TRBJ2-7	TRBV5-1	TGCGCCAGCAGCTTGCTCGACAGGGGAAACGAGCAGTACTTC	CASSLLDRGNEQYF
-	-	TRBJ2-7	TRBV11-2	TGTGCCAGCAGCTTAGATTTCGGGGGCTGGTACGAGCAGTACTTC	CASSLDFGGWYEQYF
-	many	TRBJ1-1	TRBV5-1	TGCGCCAGCAGCTGGGGGGGTAATCAACAGCACACTGAAGCTTTCTTT	CASSWGGNQQHTEAFF
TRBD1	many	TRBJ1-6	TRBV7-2	TGTGCCAGCAGCCTCTTAACAGGGGCGGGATCACCCCTCCACTTT	CASSLLTGAGSPLHF
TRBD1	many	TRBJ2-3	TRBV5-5	TGTGCCAGCAGCTTCGACAGGGTCGAGTATTTT	CASSFDRVEYF
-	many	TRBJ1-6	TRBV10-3	TGTGCCATCCGCAACGGGCAGCGGCATTCACCCCTCCACTTT	CAIRNGQRHSPLHF
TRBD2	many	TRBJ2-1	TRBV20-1	TGCAGTGCCTATAGCGGGATATACAATGAGCAGTTCTTC	CSAYSGIYNEQFF
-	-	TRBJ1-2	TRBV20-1	TGCAGTGCTAGACCGGGGGGAGGTGGCGACACCTTC	CSARPGGGGDTF
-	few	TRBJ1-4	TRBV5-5	TGTGCCAGCAGCTTGGAACGGGGTGGGAATGAAAAACTGTTTTTT	CASSLERGGNEKLFF
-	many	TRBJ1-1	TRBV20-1	TGCAGTGCTATATCGACAGCCCCCGGCGGACTGAACACTGAAGCTTTCTTT	CSAISTAPGGLNTEAFF
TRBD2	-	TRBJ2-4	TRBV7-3	TGTGCCAGCAGCTTACTGGGCGGGGGGGCCTCGGCCAAAAACATTCAGTACTTC	CASSLLGGGASAKNIQYF